This entry is about one T cell receptor (beta chain). This clonotype was seen repeatedly, ten times or more. Its binding antigen is unknown. Base quality data are lacking; no much larger clone is found one base away. The sample's treatment or condition label is to be understood as: live attenuated yellow fever vaccine strain. Two biological replicates of bulk PBMCs were collected at each blood-draw timepoint. PBMCs were isolated from peripheral blood using a standard Ficoll-Paque protocol. TriZol was used to extract RNA from bulk PBMCs, CD4 and CD8 fractions, and dextramer-positive and dextramer-negative fractions. This entry comes from a study of T cells after yellow fever vaccination (dated by TCRdb to about 2019). Study-level background: The SMART-Seq v4 Ultra Low Input RNA kit was used to prepare libraries from fractions with low cell numbers. Blood samples were taken at several timepoints before and after primary and secondary immunization, and bulk PBMC replicates and cell subsets were isolated. Bulk TCR alpha and beta repertoires were sequenced longitudinally to track T-cell clones before and after primary and booster YFV17D yellow fever vaccination. The cohort comprised two healthy male donors, one aged 18 to 30 and one aged 30 to 40 years.

V loses 7 bases at its end and J loses 0 bases; junction bases beyond the gene matches: 8. From its cysteine to its phenylalanine, the CDR3 spans 16 amino acids. Only the CDR3 DNA is retained, 48 bases long and in frame from the first base. Taken from the germline V gene (reference sequence), the CDR1 and CDR2 loops are SGHNT and YYREEE. TCR cDNA was made using 5'RACE template switching, a step that added a universal primer site and unique molecular identifiers. Priming for cDNA synthesis came from both the TCR alpha and TCR beta constant segments. Libraries were amplified in two PCR steps, with sample barcodes and sequencing adapters added in the second step. Sequencing of libraries was performed on Illumina HiSeq 2500 (2x100 bp) or NovaSeq (2x150 bp). The study's processing was this. Demultiplexing of reads and collapsing into UMI consensus sequences were performed with MIGEC, and V(D)J alignment was carried out with MiXCR. Vaccine-responding clonotypes were defined with edgeR using replicate PBMC samples, requiring FDR below 0.01 and a log2 fold change above 5 up to day 15. Each bulk clonotype received a CD4 or CD8 identity based on whether the sequenced CD4 or CD8 repertoire contained that clonotype at higher abundance. TCRdb took the public reads, trimmed them with fastp at Q25, ran MiXCR for clone calling and kept in-frame beta chains. For every CDR3 protein sequence, its rows merge into one entry that carries the most common genes and DNA. It is TCRdb's table, rather than the study itself, that gives the V and J calls and clone size. In this sample the table shows hundreds of thousands of distinct CDR3 sequences, roughly 8.7% of which occur a single time. The top ten hold 15% to 20% of the sample.

Overall results and qualifications from the work: Because only a couple of donors were included in the study, the extent to which the findings can be generalized is limited. Computational filtering was required because FACS-sorted repertoires could contain abundant contaminating clonotypes from the bulk population. The secondary T-cell response was weaker than the primary response but faster, peaking on day 5 instead of day 15. Most clones expanded after primary vaccination (around 96% of CD4 and roughly 88% of CD8) were re-detected after the booster, suggesting that broad memory maintenance occurred. A small share of clonotypes occurred in both CD4 and CD8 compartments, likely arising from convergent recombination.

This chain joins TRBV5-4 to TRBJ2-2, with TRBD1 matching 8 junction bases. The sequence was collected from a man aged 18 to 30 who received the YFV17D yellow fever vaccine. Here the sequenced sample was PBMCs, taken on the day of the first yellow fever vaccination. The DNA sequence is as follows: TGTGCCAGCCCTAGACAGGGGAGCGCGAACACCGGGGAGCTGTTTTTT. This encodes CASPRQGSANTGELFF.